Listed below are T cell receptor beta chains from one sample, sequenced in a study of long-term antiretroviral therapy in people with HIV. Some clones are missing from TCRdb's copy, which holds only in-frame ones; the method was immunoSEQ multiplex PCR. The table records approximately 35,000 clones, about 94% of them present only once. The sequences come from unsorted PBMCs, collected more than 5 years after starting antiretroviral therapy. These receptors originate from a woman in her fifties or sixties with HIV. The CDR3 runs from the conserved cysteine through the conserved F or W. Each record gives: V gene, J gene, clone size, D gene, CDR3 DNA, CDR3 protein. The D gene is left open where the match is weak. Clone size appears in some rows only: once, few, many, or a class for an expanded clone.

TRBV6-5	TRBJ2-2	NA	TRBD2	TGTGCCAGCAGTTACCTCCTAGCGGGGGGACCCGGGGAGCTGTTTTTT	CASSYLLAGGPGELFF
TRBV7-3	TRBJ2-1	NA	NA	TGTGCCAGCAGCTTAACTCCCAATGAGCAGTTCTTC	CASSLTPNEQFF
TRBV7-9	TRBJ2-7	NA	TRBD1	TGTGCCAGCAGCGAAGGGACAGGGGTTTACGAGCAGTACTTC	CASSEGTGVYEQYF
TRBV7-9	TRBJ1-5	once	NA	TGTGCCAGCAGCTCCCAGGGAAATCAGCCCCAGCATTTT	CASSSQGNQPQHF
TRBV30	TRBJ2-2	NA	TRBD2	TGTGCCTGGAGTCGACTAGCGGGGGGCGCGAACACCGGGGAGCTGTTTTTT	CAWSRLAGGANTGELFF
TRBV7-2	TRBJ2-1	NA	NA	TGTGCCAGCAGCCCACCCTTTGTGGCCCACAATGAGCAGTTCTTC	CASSPPFVAHNEQFF
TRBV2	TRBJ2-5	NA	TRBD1	TGTGCCAGCAGTGTACAGGGGGCGCAGGGCCAAGAGACCCAGTACTTC	CASSVQGAQGQETQYF
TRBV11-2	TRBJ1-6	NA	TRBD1	TGTGCCAGCAGCTTATACCTGACAGGGGGTTCACCCCTCCACTTT	CASSLYLTGGSPLHF
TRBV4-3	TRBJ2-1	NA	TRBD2	TGCGCCAGCAGCCAGTCCATAGCGGGGGGGATCGATGAGCAGTTCTTC	CASSQSIAGGIDEQFF
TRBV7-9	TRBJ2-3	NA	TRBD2	TGTGCCAGCAGCTTATGGAGCGGGGCCAGCACAGATACGCAGTATTTT	CASSLWSGASTDTQYF
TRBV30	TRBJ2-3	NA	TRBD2	TGTGCCTGGAGTGTACCAGCGGGGCTCACAGATACGCAGTATTTT	CAWSVPAGLTDTQYF
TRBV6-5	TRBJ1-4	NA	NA	TGTGCCAGCAGTGTCAGGGGAGATAATGAAAAACTGTTTTTT	CASSVRGDNEKLFF
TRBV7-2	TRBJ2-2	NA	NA	TGTGCCAGCAGCTTAGGACAACGGGCCGGGGAGCTGTTTTTT	CASSLGQRAGELFF
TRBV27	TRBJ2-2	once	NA	TGTGCCAGCTCCGATAGGGGACCCGGGGAGCTGTTTTTT	CASSDRGPGELFF
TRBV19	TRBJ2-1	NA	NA	TGTGCCAGTAGTATTGGGCAGGGGGGTGGCAATGAGCAGTTCTTC	CASSIGQGGGNEQFF
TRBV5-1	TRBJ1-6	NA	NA	TGCGCCAGCAGCTTGTATAGCGGGGCGAGCTCCTATAATTCACCCCTCCACTTT	CASSLYSGASSYNSPLHF
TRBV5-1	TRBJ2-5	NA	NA	TGCGCCAGCAGCTTGTCCCAAGAGACCCAGTACTTC	CASSLSQETQYF
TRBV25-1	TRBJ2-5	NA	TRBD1	TGTGCCAGCAGTGCCCACTCGGGACAGTACCAAGAGACCCAGTACTTC	CASSAHSGQYQETQYF
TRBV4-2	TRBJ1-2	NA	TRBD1	TGTGCCAGCAGCCAAGCTCGGGACAGGGCGTATGGCTACACCTTC	CASSQARDRAYGYTF
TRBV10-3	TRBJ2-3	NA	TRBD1	TGTGCCATTTCTGGGACAGGGGGAGATACGCAGTATTTT	CAISGTGGDTQYF
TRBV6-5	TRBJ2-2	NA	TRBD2	TGTGCCAGCAGGGCTAGCGGGGGGTCCTATCAGGGGCTGTTTTTT	CASRASGGSYQGLFF
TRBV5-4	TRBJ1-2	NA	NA	TGTGCCACCCCAGGGGAGTCTGGCTACACCTTC	CATPGESGYTF
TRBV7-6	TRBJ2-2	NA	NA	TGTGCCAGCACCGATCTCGGGGGATCCACCGGGGAGCTGTTTTTT	CASTDLGGSTGELFF
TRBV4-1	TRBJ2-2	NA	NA	TGCGCCAGCAGCCAAGAACGGGCCGCCGGGGAGCTGTTTTTT	CASSQERAAGELFF
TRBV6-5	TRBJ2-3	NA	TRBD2	TGTGCCAGCAATGGCGGGGGACGGACAGATACGCAGTATTTT	CASNGGGRTDTQYF
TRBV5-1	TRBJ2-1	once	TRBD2	TGCGCCAGCAGTCATGGGGGGGACAATGAGCAGTTCTTC	CASSHGGDNEQFF
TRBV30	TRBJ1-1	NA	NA	TGTGCCTGGAGTGTGGCTGAGGAGACTGAAGCTTTCTTT	CAWSVAEETEAFF
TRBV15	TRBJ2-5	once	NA	TGTGCCACCAGCAGAGACGTGATTGGGGAGACCCAGTACTTC	CATSRDVIGETQYF
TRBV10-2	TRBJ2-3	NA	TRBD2	TGCGCCAGCAGTGGAACGAACGTCGGACTAGCGGGGGGGCATTTT	CASSGTNVGLAGGHF
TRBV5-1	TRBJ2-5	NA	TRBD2	TGCGCCAGCAGATTTCTAGCGGGGGACCAAGAGACCCAGTACTTC	CASRFLAGDQETQYF
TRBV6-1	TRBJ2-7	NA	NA	TGTGCCAGCAGTGCCCTGCAGGGAACAACCTACGAGCAGTACTTC	CASSALQGTTYEQYF
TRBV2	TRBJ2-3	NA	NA	TGTGCCAGCGGTACTGACGAGGGTACAGATACGCAGTATTTT	CASGTDEGTDTQYF
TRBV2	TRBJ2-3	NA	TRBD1	TGTGCCAGCAGTGAATGGACAGGGCCTAGCACAGATACGCAGTATTTT	CASSEWTGPSTDTQYF
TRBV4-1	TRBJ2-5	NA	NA	TGCGCCAGCAGCCGAGGGGGGGACCTCCGGGAGACCCAGTACTTC	CASSRGGDLRETQYF
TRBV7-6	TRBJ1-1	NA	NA	TGTGCCAGCAGCCTTGGACAACCGAACACTGAAGCTTTCTTT	CASSLGQPNTEAFF
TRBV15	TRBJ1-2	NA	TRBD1	TGTGCCACCAGCAGAGAGAGGACAGGGGATTTATATGGCTACACCTTC	CATSRERTGDLYGYTF
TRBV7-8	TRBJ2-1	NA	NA	TGTGCCAGCAGCTTGGACGCAGGGCTTTCCTACAATGAGCAGTTCTTC	CASSLDAGLSYNEQFF
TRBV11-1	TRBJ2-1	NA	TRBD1	TGTGCCAGCAGCACCGCGACAGGGATCCCCTACAATGAGCAGTTCTTC	CASSTATGIPYNEQFF
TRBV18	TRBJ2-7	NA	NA	TGTGCCAGCTCACCAGATTCCGCGGGCCCTAGCTCCTACGAGCAGTACTTC	CASSPDSAGPSSYEQYF
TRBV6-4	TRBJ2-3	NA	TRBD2	TGTGCCAGCAGTGACCCTAGCGGGCTCACAGATACGCAGTATTTT	CASSDPSGLTDTQYF
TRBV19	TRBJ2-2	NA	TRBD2	TGTGCCAGTAGCTTGGGGATAGCGGGGGGGCATATCACCGGGGAGCTGTTTTTT	CASSLGIAGGHITGELFF
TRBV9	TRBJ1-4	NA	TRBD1	TGTGCCAGCAGCGTAGGTACAGGGGTTGAAAAACTGTTTTTT	CASSVGTGVEKLFF
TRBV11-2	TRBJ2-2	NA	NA	TGTGCCAGCAGCTTCTCCTCCAACACCGGGGAGCTGTTTTTT	CASSFSSNTGELFF
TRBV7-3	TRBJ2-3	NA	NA	TGTGCCAGCAGCCCCGGGGACTCGGGTGCGCAGTATTTT	CASSPGDSGAQYF
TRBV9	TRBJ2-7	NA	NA	TGTGCCAGCAGCGTAGAAGGGTACTACGAGCAGTACTTC	CASSVEGYYEQYF
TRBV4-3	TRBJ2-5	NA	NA	TGCGCCAGCAGCCAAGATCTAGGCGTCAGACAAGAGACCCAGTACTTC	CASSQDLGVRQETQYF
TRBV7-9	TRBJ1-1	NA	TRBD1	TGTGCCAGCAGCAATGTTGGGACAGGGGGCACTGAAGCTTTCTTT	CASSNVGTGGTEAFF
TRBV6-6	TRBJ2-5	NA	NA	TGTGCCAGCAGTTACGGGACAAGAGAGACCCAGTACTTC	CASSYGTRETQYF
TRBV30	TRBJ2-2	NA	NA	TGTGCCTGGAGCCAAGGGGGGGCCGGGGAGCTGTTTTTT	CAWSQGGAGELFF
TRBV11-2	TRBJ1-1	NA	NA	TGTGCCAGCAGCCAAAGCGGTCTATCGATTGCTTTCTTT	CASSQSGLSIAFF
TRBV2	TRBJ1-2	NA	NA	TGTGCCAGCACAATAATTGGGGGCTCTGGCTACACCTTC	CASTIIGGSGYTF
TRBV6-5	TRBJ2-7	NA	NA	TGTGCCAGCAGTTATGGCGGAGTTGCCTACGAGCAGTACTTC	CASSYGGVAYEQYF
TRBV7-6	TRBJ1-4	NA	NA	TGTGCCAGCAGCTTAGACGCGGGCCTTGGGAATGAAAAACTGTTTTTT	CASSLDAGLGNEKLFF
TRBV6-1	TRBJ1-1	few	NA	TGTGCCAGCAGTGAATCGATAGGGGGTTGGGGGAACACTGAAGCTTTCTTT	CASSESIGGWGNTEAFF
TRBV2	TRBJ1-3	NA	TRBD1	TGTGCCAGCAGTGAGACAGGGAAGAAAGGAAACACCATATATTTT	CASSETGKKGNTIYF
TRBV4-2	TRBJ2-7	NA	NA	TGTGCCAGCAGCCCGTCGAGGATTAACTCCTACGAGCAGTACTTC	CASSPSRINSYEQYF
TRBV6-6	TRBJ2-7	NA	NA	TGTGCCAGCAGTTACGGCAGGACGTACGAGCAGTACTTC	CASSYGRTYEQYF